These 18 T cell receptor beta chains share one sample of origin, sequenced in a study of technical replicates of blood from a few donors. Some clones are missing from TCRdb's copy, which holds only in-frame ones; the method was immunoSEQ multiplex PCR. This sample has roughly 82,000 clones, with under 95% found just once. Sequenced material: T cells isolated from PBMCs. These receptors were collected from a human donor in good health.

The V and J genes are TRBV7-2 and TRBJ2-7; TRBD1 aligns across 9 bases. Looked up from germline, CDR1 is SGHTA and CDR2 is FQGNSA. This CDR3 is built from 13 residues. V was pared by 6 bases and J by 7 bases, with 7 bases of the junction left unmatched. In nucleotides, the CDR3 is TGTGCCAGCAGACAGGGGGCCCAATGGGAGCAGTACTTC. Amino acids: CASRQGAQWEQYF.

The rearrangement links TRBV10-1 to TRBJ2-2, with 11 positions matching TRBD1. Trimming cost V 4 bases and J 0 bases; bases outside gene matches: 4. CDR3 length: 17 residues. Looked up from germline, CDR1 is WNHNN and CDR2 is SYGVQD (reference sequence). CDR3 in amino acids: CASSGGDRGANTGELFF. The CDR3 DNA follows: TGCGCCAGCAGTGGAGGGGACAGGGGGGCGAACACCGGGGAGCTGTTTTTT.

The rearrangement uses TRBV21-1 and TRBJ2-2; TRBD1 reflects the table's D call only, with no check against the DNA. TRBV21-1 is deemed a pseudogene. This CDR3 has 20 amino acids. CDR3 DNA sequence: TGTGCCAGCAGCAAACTTTGCAGGAACCGAATCGCTACGAACACCGGGGAGCTGTTTTTT. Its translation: CASSKLCRNRIATNTGELFF.

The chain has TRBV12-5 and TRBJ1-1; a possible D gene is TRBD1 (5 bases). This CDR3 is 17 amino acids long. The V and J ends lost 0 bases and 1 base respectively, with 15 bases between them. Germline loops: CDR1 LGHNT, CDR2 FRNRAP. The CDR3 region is CASGLVYVVGGNTEAFF. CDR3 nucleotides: TGTGCTAGTGGTTTGGTATACGTGGTGGGGGGGAACACTGAAGCTTTCTTT. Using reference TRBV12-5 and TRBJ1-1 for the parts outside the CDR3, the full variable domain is DARVTQTPRHKVTEMGQEVTMRCQPILGHNTVFWYRQTMMQGLELLAYFRNRAPLDDSGMPKDRFSAEMPDATLATLKIQPSEPRDSAVYFCASGLVYVVGGNTEAFFGQGTRLTVV.

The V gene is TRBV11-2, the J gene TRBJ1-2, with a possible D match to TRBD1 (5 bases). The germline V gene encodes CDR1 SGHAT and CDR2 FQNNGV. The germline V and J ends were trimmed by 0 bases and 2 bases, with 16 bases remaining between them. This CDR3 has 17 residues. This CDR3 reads CASSLDGRAQTNYGYTF. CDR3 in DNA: TGTGCCAGCAGCTTAGATGGCAGGGCGCAAACCAACTATGGCTACACCTTC.

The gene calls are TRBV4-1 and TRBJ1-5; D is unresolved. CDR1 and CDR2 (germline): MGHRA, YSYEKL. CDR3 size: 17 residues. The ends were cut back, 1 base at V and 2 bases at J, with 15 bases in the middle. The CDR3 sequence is CASSQVDYLVGNQPQHF. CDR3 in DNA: TGCGCCAGCAGCCAAGTGGACTACTTAGTGGGCAATCAGCCCCAGCATTTT.

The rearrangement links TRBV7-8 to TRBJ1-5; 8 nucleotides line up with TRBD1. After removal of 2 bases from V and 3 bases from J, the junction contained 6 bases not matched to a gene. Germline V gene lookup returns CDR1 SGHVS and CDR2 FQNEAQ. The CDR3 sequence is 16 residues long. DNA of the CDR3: TGTGCCAGCAGCTTACTGGGACAGGTCTTCAATCAGCCCCAGCATTTT. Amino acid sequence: CASSLLGQVFNQPQHF.

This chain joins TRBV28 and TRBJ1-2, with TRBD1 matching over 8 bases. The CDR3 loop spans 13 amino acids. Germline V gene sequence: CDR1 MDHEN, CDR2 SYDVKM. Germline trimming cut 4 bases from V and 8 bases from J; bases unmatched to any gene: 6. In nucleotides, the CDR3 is TGTGCCAGCAGTTGGACAGGGTTTACCGGCTACACCTTC. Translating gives CASSWTGFTGYTF.

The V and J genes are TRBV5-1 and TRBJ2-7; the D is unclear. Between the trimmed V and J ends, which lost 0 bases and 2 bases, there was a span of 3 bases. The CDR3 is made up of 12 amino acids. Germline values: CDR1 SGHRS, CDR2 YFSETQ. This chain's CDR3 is CASSLATYEQYF. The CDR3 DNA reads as TGCGCCAGCAGCTTGGCCACCTACGAGCAGTACTTC.

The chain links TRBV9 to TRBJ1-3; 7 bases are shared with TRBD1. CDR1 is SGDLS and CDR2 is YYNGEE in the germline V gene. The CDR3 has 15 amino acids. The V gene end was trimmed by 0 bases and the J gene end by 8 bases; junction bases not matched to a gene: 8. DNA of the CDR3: TGTGCCAGCAGCGTAGTAGGGGGCTCATTGGACACCATATATTTT. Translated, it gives CASSVVGGSLDTIYF.

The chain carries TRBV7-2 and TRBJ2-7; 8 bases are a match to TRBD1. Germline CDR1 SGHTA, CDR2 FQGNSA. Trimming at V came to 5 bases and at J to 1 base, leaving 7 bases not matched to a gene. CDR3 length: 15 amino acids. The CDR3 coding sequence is TGTGCCAGCAGCCCTCAGACAGGGGAATCCTACGAGCAGTACTTC. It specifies CASSPQTGESYEQYF.

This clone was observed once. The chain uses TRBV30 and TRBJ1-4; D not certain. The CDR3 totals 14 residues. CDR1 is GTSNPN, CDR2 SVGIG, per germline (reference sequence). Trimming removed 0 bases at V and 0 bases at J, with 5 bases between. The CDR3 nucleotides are TGTGCCTGGAGTGTACTGGCAACTAATGAAAAACTGTTTTTT. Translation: CAWSVLATNEKLFF.

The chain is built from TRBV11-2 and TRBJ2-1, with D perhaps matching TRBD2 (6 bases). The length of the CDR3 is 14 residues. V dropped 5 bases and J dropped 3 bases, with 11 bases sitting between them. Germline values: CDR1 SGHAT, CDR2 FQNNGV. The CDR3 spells CASSIPGLYNEQFF. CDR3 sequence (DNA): TGTGCCAGCAGCATCCCGGGACTCTACAATGAGCAGTTCTTC.

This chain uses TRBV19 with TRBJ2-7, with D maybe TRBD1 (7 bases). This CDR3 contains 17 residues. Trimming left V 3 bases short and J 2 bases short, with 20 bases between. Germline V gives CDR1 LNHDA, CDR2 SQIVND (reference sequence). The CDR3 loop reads CASSIGDSRGATYEQYF. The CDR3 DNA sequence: TGTGCCAGTAGTATTGGGGATTCCAGGGGGGCAACCTACGAGCAGTACTTC.

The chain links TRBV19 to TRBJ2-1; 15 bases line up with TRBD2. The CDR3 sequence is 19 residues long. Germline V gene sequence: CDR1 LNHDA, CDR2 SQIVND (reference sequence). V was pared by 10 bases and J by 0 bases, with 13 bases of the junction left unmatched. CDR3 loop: CATAAGLAGGYYSYNEQFF. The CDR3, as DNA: TGTGCCACCGCGGCGGGACTAGCGGGAGGCTACTACTCCTACAATGAGCAGTTCTTC.

DNA of the CDR3: TGTGCCCAGACGACAGGGGGCTATTGGTACAATGAGCAGTTCTTC. This translates into CAQTTGGYWYNEQFF. The V and J genes are TRBV30 and TRBJ2-1, with 10 bases aligning to TRBD1. The CDR3 has 15 amino acids. Germline loops: CDR1 GTSNPN, CDR2 SVGIG (reference sequence). V shed 8 bases and J 4 bases; nucleotides not matched to a gene: 11.

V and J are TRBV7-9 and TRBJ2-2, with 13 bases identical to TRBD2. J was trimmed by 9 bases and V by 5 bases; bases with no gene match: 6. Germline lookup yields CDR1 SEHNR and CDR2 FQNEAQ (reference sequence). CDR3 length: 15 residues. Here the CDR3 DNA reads TGTGCCAGCAGCCGGACTAGCGGGAGCACGAGGGAGCTGTTTTTT. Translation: CASSRTSGSTRELFF.

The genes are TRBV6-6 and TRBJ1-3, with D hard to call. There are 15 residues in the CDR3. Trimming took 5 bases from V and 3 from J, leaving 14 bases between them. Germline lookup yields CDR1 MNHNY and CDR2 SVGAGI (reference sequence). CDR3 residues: CASSHLWPYGNTIYF. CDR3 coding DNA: TGTGCCAGCAGTCACCTGTGGCCGTATGGAAACACCATATATTTT.